This TCR beta chain is drawn from a study of T cell changes during pregnancy in multiple sclerosis. Method: immunoSEQ multiplex PCR; TCRdb's copy keeps in-frame clones and lacks some. The sample includes roughly 30,000 clones, 90% to 95% of them seen just once. This CDR3 is 13 amino acids long. V lost 6 bases, J lost 7 bases, and 7 bases stayed unmatched. Germline V gives CDR1 LNHDA, CDR2 SQIVND (reference sequence). V gene TRBV19 combines with J gene TRBJ2-7; TRBD1 aligns across 9 bases. The sequenced sample was CD4+ T cells from peripheral blood mononuclear cells, obtained in the second trimester of pregnancy. This clonotype originated in a female donor with multiple sclerosis, enrolled in a pregnancy study. The CDR3 coding sequence is TGTGCCAGTAGGCGGACAGGGGCGGGAGAGCAGTACTTC. Protein sequence: CASRRTGAGEQYF.